This passage covers 6 T cell receptor beta chains from one sample sequenced in a study of shared clonotypes between healthy human individuals. Some clones are missing from TCRdb's copy, which holds only in-frame ones; the method was immunoSEQ multiplex PCR. Of under 600,000 clones in the sample, approximately 95% were seen once. Specimen: naive CD4+ T cells sorted from blood. Subset: CD45RA+ positively selected. All receptors come from a woman in her twenties or thirties in good health.

This chain links TRBV10-3 with TRBJ2-7; 7 bases line up with TRBD1. The CDR3 runs to 12 residues. Germline CDR1 is ENHRY and CDR2 is SYGVKD. The V and J ends lost 4 bases and 3 bases, in that order; junction bases with no gene match: 0. The CDR3 bases are TGTGCCATCAGTGCAGGGGGCTACGAGCAGTACTTC. It translates to CAISAGGYEQYF.

V gene TRBV2 combines with J gene TRBJ2-1; 10 nucleotides agree with TRBD2. The CDR3 contains 16 residues. Germline V gene lookup returns CDR1 SNHLY and CDR2 FYNNEI. Losses at the gene ends were 4 bases for V and 9 bases for J; bases not matched to a gene: 12. The CDR3 nucleotides are TGTGCCAGCAGTGTCTCCCTAGCGGGAGTCTTAGTTGAGCAGTTCTTC. Protein product: CASSVSLAGVLVEQFF. The full variable domain, completed using reference TRBV2 and TRBJ2-1, is EPEVTQTPSHQVTQMGQEVILRCVPISNHLYFYWYRQILGQKVEFLVSFYNNEISEKSEIFDDQFSVERPDGSNFTLKIRSTKLEDSAMYFCASSVSLAGVLVEQFFGPGTRLTVL.

The rearrangement uses TRBV7-3 and TRBJ2-1, with D hard to call. The CDR3 has 13 amino acids. The germline V gene has CDR1 SGHTA and CDR2 FQGTGA. Trimming shortened V by 2 bases and J by 6 bases, and 8 bases separated the two germline ends. The CDR3 nucleotides read TGTGCCAGCAGCTTAGCCGCCGGCAATGAGCAGTTCTTC. Amino acids: CASSLAAGNEQFF. Using reference TRBV7-3 and TRBJ2-1 for the parts outside the CDR3, the full variable domain is GAGVSQTPSNKVTEKGKYVELRCDPISGHTALYWYRQSLGQGPEFLIYFQGTGAADDSGLPNDRFFAVRPEGSVSTLKIQRTERGDSAVYLCASSLAAGNEQFFGPGTRLTVL.

Note on this clone: This specimen includes other DNA sequences encoding the same CDR3. The V and J genes are TRBV29-1 and TRBJ1-4; 8 nucleotides agree with TRBD1. CDR1 is SQVTM and CDR2 is ANQGSEA in the germline V gene. This CDR3 is built from 12 residues. Losses at the gene ends were 6 bases for V and 5 bases for J; bases not matched to a gene: 2. DNA for the CDR3: TGCAGCGTCAGGACAGGGAATGAAAAACTGTTTTTT. The encoded protein is CSVRTGNEKLFF.

This clone was detected only a few times. V and J are TRBV18 and TRBJ1-5, with TRBD1 as a possible D gene (5 bases). The V and J ends lost 3 bases and 11 bases respectively, with 14 bases between them. CDR3 length: 13 amino acids. Germline CDR1 is KGHSH and CDR2 is LQKENI. The CDR3 protein is CASSPEGEGAQHF. CDR3 nucleotide sequence: TGTGCCAGCTCACCCGAAGGGGAAGGGGCCCAGCATTTT.

The chain uses TRBV19 and TRBJ2-7; 9 bases map to TRBD2. V trimming: 7 bases; J trimming: 6 bases; junction bases outside the gene matches: 7. Germline CDR1 LNHDA, CDR2 SQIVND (reference sequence). CDR3 length: 13 amino acids. CDR3 sequence reads: CASNTGTSSEQYF. For the CDR3, the DNA is TGTGCCAGTAACACCGGGACTAGCAGCGAGCAGTACTTC. Using reference TRBV19 and TRBJ2-7 for the parts outside the CDR3, the full variable domain is DGGITQSPKYLFRKEGQNVTLSCEQNLNHDAMYWYRQDPGQGLRLIYYSQIVNDFQKGDIAEGYSVSREKKESFPLTVTSAQKNPTAFYLCASNTGTSSEQYFGPGTRLTVT.